These 23 T cell receptor beta chains came from one sample sequenced in a study of T cells after yellow fever vaccination. Each CDR3 protein gets one entry after TCRdb re-called the 5' RACE reads with MiXCR. In the table there are under 350,000 distinct CDR3 sequences, about 4% of which are singletons. The source was PBMCs, collected 5 days after the yellow fever booster vaccination. The receptors come from a man aged 18 to 35 who received the YFV17D yellow fever vaccine.

The table lists this clonotype with a few counts. The DNA of the CDR3 is TGTGCCAGCAGCTTGGCTAGCGGGGAACAAGAGACCCAGTACTTC. Amino acids: CASSLASGEQETQYF. The chain uses TRBV11-2 and TRBJ2-5, with 9 bases matching TRBD2. J lost 2 bases, V lost 3 bases, and 4 bases had no gene match. CDR3 size: 15 residues. Germline V gives CDR1 SGHAT, CDR2 FQNNGV.

This clonotype was observed a handful of times. This chain links TRBV5-1 with TRBJ2-3; 7 positions agree with TRBD2. Unmatched junction bases numbered 3, after V lost 0 bases and J lost 5 bases. The CDR3 consists of 14 residues. CDR1 is SGHRS, CDR2 YFSETQ, per germline. The CDR3 nucleotides read TGCGCCAGCAGCTTGGACGGGGGGAGAGATACGCAGTATTTT. It codes for CASSLDGGRDTQYF.

Ten or more counts support this clonotype. The chain employs TRBV9 and TRBJ1-3; 7 positions agree with TRBD1. The CDR3 extends over 16 amino acids. The trim removed 3 bases at V and 1 base at J, leaving 7 bases unmatched. Germline V gene sequence: CDR1 SGDLS, CDR2 YYNGEE. Here the CDR3 DNA reads TGTGCCAGCAGCGAGGGAGCAGGGGGATCTGGAAACACCATATATTTT. This codes for CASSEGAGGSGNTIYF.

The rearrangement links TRBV4-3 to TRBJ2-4; 11 bases match TRBD1. In germline, CDR1 is LGHNA, CDR2 YSLEER. Trimming removed 4 bases from V and 8 bases from J; junction bases left unmatched: 7. The length of the CDR3 is 15 residues. The chain's CDR3 is CASSRGQGAFDIQYF. As DNA, the CDR3 is TGCGCCAGCAGCCGCGGACAGGGGGCGTTCGACATTCAGTACTTC.

The table lists this clonotype with a few counts. This chain connects TRBV7-2 to TRBJ1-1; D remains unclear. The CDR3 spans 14 residues. The V gene's germline CDR1 is SGHTA and CDR2 FQGNSA. The V end lost 5 bases, the J end lost 1 base, and 11 bases lay between the germline ends. The CDR3 protein is CASSARPENTEAFF. DNA of the CDR3: TGTGCCAGCAGCGCCAGGCCCGAGAACACTGAAGCTTTCTTT.

This chain uses TRBV6-5 with TRBJ1-5; D gene unclear. Between the trimmed V and J ends, which lost 0 bases and 5 bases, there was a span of 5 bases. Germline V gene lookup returns CDR1 MNHEY and CDR2 SVGAGI. This CDR3 comprises 13 residues. Here the CDR3 DNA reads TGTGCCAGCAGTTACTCGGCGGATCAGCCCCAGCATTTT. Its protein is CASSYSADQPQHF.

This clonotype was counted between two and nine times. The chain couples TRBV9 to TRBJ2-5; maybe TRBD1 (6 bases). Germline lookup yields CDR1 SGDLS and CDR2 YYNGEE. V lost 5 bases, J lost 5 bases, and 19 bases lay in between. This CDR3 comprises 15 residues. The CDR3, as DNA: TGTGCCAGCAGTCACCCGCTTGGGCAGGGGGAGACCCAGTACTTC. Protein product: CASSHPLGQGETQYF.

The sample holds many counts of this clonotype. The chain uses TRBV11-2 and TRBJ2-5; no definite D call. In germline, CDR1 is SGHAT, CDR2 FQNNGV. Between the trimmed V and J ends, which lost 1 base and 0 bases, there was a span of 9 bases. This CDR3 has 15 residues. Written as DNA, the CDR3 is TGTGCCAGCAGCTTAGGTCCGGCGCACCAAGAGACCCAGTACTTC. Translating it yields CASSLGPAHQETQYF.

This clonotype was recorded many times. The J gene is TRBJ1-2, the V gene TRBV2; D uncertain. The V end was cut by 8 bases, the J end by 2 bases, with 18 bases between. Germline lookup yields CDR1 SNHLY and CDR2 FYNNEI. CDR3 length: 15 residues. CDR3 sequence reads: CASRLEPNMNYGYTF. The CDR3 bases are TGTGCCAGCCGTCTAGAACCCAATATGAACTATGGCTACACCTTC.

The sample holds a few counts of this clonotype. This chain joins TRBV5-1 and TRBJ2-7; D may be TRBD1 (7 bases). CDR1 is SGHRS, CDR2 YFSETQ, per germline. The CDR3 is 13 residues long. Between the trimmed V and J ends, which lost 5 bases and 4 bases, there was a span of 13 bases. CDR3 protein: CASRQGTPYEQYF. CDR3 bases: TGCGCCAGCAGACAGGGGACTCCATACGAGCAGTACTTC.

This clonotype was detected a few times. CDR3 coding DNA: TGTGCCAGCAGTCAAGCAGGGATCGGGCAGCCCCAGCATTTT. Translation gives CASSQAGIGQPQHF. The chain recombines TRBV7-9 with TRBJ1-5, with a weak D call TRBD1 (5 bases). Germline V gives CDR1 SEHNR, CDR2 FQNEAQ (reference sequence). The V end was cut by 6 bases, the J end by 7 bases, with 16 bases between. The CDR3 totals 14 residues.

Ten or more counts support this clonotype. The chain combines TRBV7-9 with TRBJ2-3, with 9 bases lining up with TRBD1. This CDR3 has 15 residues. Looked up from germline, CDR1 is SEHNR and CDR2 is FQNEAQ (reference sequence). Trimming cost V 1 base and J 3 bases; bases outside gene matches: 2. The CDR3 nucleotides read TGTGCCAGCAGCTTAGGGACAGGGGAAACAGATACGCAGTATTTT. It specifies CASSLGTGETDTQYF. Drawing the rest from reference TRBV7-9 and TRBJ2-3, the complete variable domain is DTGVSQNPRHKITKRGQNVTFRCDPISEHNRLYWYRQTLGQGPEFLTYFQNEAQLEKSRLLSDRFSAERPKGSFSTLEIQRTEQGDSAMYLCASSLGTGETDTQYFGPGTRLTVL.

This clonotype has at least ten counts. The chain links TRBV7-8 to TRBJ1-6; no firm D call. The CDR3 spans 14 residues. V lost 1 base and J 14 bases, leaving 15 bases between the germline ends. Germline V CDR1 and CDR2: SGHVS, FQNEAQ. This chain's CDR3 is CASSLGAQVLALHF. The CDR3 bases are TGTGCCAGCAGCTTAGGGGCCCAGGTATTGGCCCTCCACTTT. Full variable domain (rest looked up from reference TRBV7-8 and TRBJ1-6): GAGVSQSPRYKVAKRGQDVALRCDPISGHVSLFWYQQALGQGPEFLTYFQNEAQLDKSGLPSDRFFAERPEGSVSTLKIQRTQQEDSAVYLCASSLGAQVLALHFGNGTRLTVT.

Many counts were recorded for this clonotype. The chain recombines TRBV20-1 with TRBJ2-7; D is perhaps TRBD2 (5 bases). The CDR3 consists of 13 residues. CDR1 and CDR2 from the germline V gene are DFQATT and SNEGSKA (reference sequence). V lost 2 bases to trimming and J lost 3 bases, with 11 bases between them. The CDR3: CSARLGLHYEQYF. The CDR3 coding sequence is TGCAGTGCTAGACTCGGACTTCACTACGAGCAGTACTTC.

This clonotype was recorded a few times. V usage is TRBV7-7 and J usage is TRBJ2-2, with a possible D match to TRBD2 (5 bases). The V gene lost 5 bases and the J gene lost 4 bases, with 20 bases spanning the gap. The CDR3 sequence is 17 residues long. The V gene's germline CDR1 is SSHAT and CDR2 FNYEAQ (reference sequence). CDR3: CASSPLRSGTGTGELFF. CDR3 coding DNA: TGTGCCAGCAGCCCTTTGAGAAGCGGTACGGGCACCGGGGAGCTGTTTTTT.

The V and J genes are TRBV30 and TRBJ1-1; no definite D call. V gave up 4 bases and J gave up 1 base, with 10 bases separating them. This CDR3 is 13 amino acids long. Germline V gene data show CDR1 as GTSNPN and CDR2 as SVGIG (reference sequence). The CDR3 bases are TGTGCCTGGAAAGGCATTGGGAACACTGAAGCTTTCTTT. As protein: CAWKGIGNTEAFF.

This clonotype has ten or more counts. CDR3 bases: TGCGCCAGCAGCCAAGAGACAGTACGGGGAGGTGAGCAGTTCTTC. Translating it yields CASSQETVRGGEQFF. V and J are TRBV4-3 and TRBJ2-1; the D gene is possibly TRBD2 (6 bases). V was trimmed by 0 bases and J by 9 bases, leaving 15 bases between them. The CDR3 is made up of 15 amino acids. CDR1 is LGHNA and CDR2 is YSLEER in the germline V gene.

The chain is built from TRBV4-2 and TRBJ1-4, with D tentatively TRBD1 (5 bases). V was shortened by 0 bases and J by 4 bases, with 12 bases between the two germline ends. This CDR3 is built from 16 residues. CDR1 LGHNA and CDR2 YNFKEQ come from the germline V gene. The CDR3 loop reads CASSQDRDSLNEKLFF. The CDR3 nucleotides read TGTGCCAGCAGCCAAGATCGTGACAGTCTTAATGAAAAACTGTTTTTT.

At least ten counts were recorded for this clonotype. The rearrangement links TRBV7-9 to TRBJ1-1; D is perhaps TRBD1 (5 bases). Trimming took 2 bases from V and 5 from J, leaving 12 bases between them. The CDR3 has 14 amino acids. Germline V gives CDR1 SEHNR, CDR2 FQNEAQ (reference sequence). CDR3 in amino acids: CASSLWQGGTEAFF. In DNA, the CDR3 is TGTGCCAGCAGCTTATGGCAGGGTGGAACTGAAGCTTTCTTT.

The chain links TRBV5-4 to TRBJ1-1; 8 nucleotides line up with TRBD1. The germline V gene has CDR1 SGHNT and CDR2 YYREEE (reference sequence). The CDR3 is made up of 15 amino acids. J lost 3 bases, V lost 4 bases, and 8 bases had no gene match. The CDR3 sequence: CASSLGQGPYTEAFF. Here the CDR3 DNA reads TGTGCCAGCAGCCTCGGACAGGGTCCGTACACTGAAGCTTTCTTT. Variable domain in full (rest from reference TRBV5-4 and TRBJ1-1): ETGVTQSPTHLIKTRGQQVTLRCSSQSGHNTVSWYQQALGQGPQFIFQYYREEENGRGNFPPRFSGLQFPNYSSELNVNALELDDSALYLCASSLGQGPYTEAFFGQGTRLTVV.

This clonotype has just a few counts. The CDR3 reads CASSLVTGMHGYTF. The CDR3 region has the DNA TGTGCCAGCAGCTTAGTGACAGGGATGCATGGCTACACCTTC. The V and J genes are TRBV7-2 and TRBJ1-2; 7 positions agree with TRBD1. Germline CDR1 is SGHTA and CDR2 is FQGNSA. The CDR3 is 14 residues long. With 1 base clipped from V and 6 bases from J, the junction kept 5 bases outside the gene matches.

This chain uses TRBV20-1 with TRBJ1-4; TRBD1 matches 7 bases. CDR3 size: 15 residues. Germline V CDR1 and CDR2: DFQATT, SNEGSKA (reference sequence). V gave up 6 bases and J gave up 8 bases; unmatched junction bases: 15. This CDR3 reads CSASNPRQGSEKLFF. The DNA of the CDR3 is TGCAGTGCCTCCAATCCCCGACAGGGAAGCGAAAAACTGTTTTTT.

This chain connects TRBV27 to TRBJ2-1, with 8 bases aligning to TRBD1. Per the germline V gene, CDR1 is MNHEY and CDR2 is SMNVEV (reference sequence). This CDR3 is built from 17 residues. The trim removed 6 bases at V and 4 bases at J, leaving 14 bases unmatched. CDR3 protein: CASSPKRDRIVYNEQFF. In DNA, the CDR3 is TGTGCCAGCAGCCCAAAAAGGGACAGGATCGTGTACAATGAGCAGTTCTTC.